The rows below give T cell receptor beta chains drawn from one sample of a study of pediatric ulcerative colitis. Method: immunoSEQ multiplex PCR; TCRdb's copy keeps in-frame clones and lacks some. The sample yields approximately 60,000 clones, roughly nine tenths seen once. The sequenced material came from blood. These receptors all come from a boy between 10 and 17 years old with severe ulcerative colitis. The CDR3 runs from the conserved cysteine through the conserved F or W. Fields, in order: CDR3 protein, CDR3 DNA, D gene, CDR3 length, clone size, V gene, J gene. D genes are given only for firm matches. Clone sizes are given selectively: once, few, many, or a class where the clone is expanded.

CASSLGQAGEQYF	TGTGCCAGCAGCTTGGGGCAGGCAGGAGAGCAGTACTTC	-	13	-	TRBV5-4	TRBJ2-7
CASSSDRNSGNTIYF	TGTGCCAGTAGTTCAGACAGGAACTCTGGAAACACCATATATTTT	-	15	-	TRBV19	TRBJ1-3
CASSLSLYEQYF	TGTGCCAGCAGCTTGTCCCTCTACGAGCAGTACTTC	-	12	-	TRBV7-9	TRBJ2-7
CSALQGGWAFF	TGCAGTGCTTTGCAAGGGGGTTGGGCTTTCTTT	-	11	once	TRBV20-1	TRBJ1-1
CASSREEDGEQYF	TGTGCCAGCTCCCGGGAGGAAGATGGCGAGCAGTACTTC	TRBD2	13	-	TRBV6-1	TRBJ2-7
CASSSGRGNSYNEQFF	TGCGCCAGCAGCTCGGGGCGGGGAAACTCCTACAATGAGCAGTTCTTC	-	16	-	TRBV5-1	TRBJ2-1
CASSRGGGSYEQYF	TGTGCCAGCAGCCGGGGGGGAGGATCCTACGAGCAGTACTTC	TRBD2	14	-	TRBV14	TRBJ2-7
CAWGTGASNYGYTF	TGTGCCTGGGGAACAGGGGCATCTAACTATGGCTACACCTTC	TRBD1	14	few	TRBV30	TRBJ1-2
CATSRGQGATEAFF	TGTGCCACCAGCAGAGGGCAGGGGGCAACTGAAGCTTTCTTT	TRBD1	14	-	TRBV15	TRBJ1-1
CASRGDRFGATNEKLFF	TGTGCCAGCAGAGGTGACAGGTTTGGGGCAACTAATGAAAAACTGTTTTTT	-	17	-	TRBV2	TRBJ1-4
CASGRPKDNEQFF	TGTGCCAGCGGGAGGCCTAAGGACAATGAGCAGTTCTTC	TRBD2	13	few	TRBV19	TRBJ2-1
CASSLVPDTDTQYF	TGCGCCAGCAGCTTGGTGCCCGACACAGATACGCAGTATTTT	-	14	-	TRBV5-1	TRBJ2-3
CSVQLPGLEDHEQYF	TGCAGCGTCCAGCTTCCGGGACTAGAGGACCACGAGCAGTACTTC	TRBD2	15	-	TRBV29-1	TRBJ2-7
CASSEQGNYGYTF	TGTGCCAGCAGCGAACAGGGCAACTATGGCTACACCTTC	-	13	few	TRBV5-6	TRBJ1-2
CASSFSSGSIYNEQFF	TGTGCCAGCAGTTTCTCTAGCGGGAGTATCTACAATGAGCAGTTCTTC	TRBD2	16	-	TRBV27	TRBJ2-1
CASSLEDRAHEQYF	TGCGCCAGCAGCTTGGAGGACAGGGCCCACGAGCAGTACTTC	TRBD1	14	-	TRBV5-1	TRBJ2-7
CASSIATGGNEQYF	TGTGCCAGTAGTATCGCGACAGGGGGCAACGAGCAGTACTTC	TRBD1	14	-	TRBV19	TRBJ2-7
CASSRDPSSYEQYF	TGTGCCAGCAGCCGGGACCCCAGCTCCTACGAGCAGTACTTC	-	14	-	TRBV25-1	TRBJ2-7
CAWAYGTSPPDEQYF	TGTGCCTGGGCATACGGGACTTCTCCTCCCGACGAGCAGTACTTC	-	15	-	TRBV30	TRBJ2-7
CASSPTGAATGELFF	TGTGCCAGCAGCCCAACGGGGGCAGCAACCGGGGAGCTGTTTTTT	-	15	-	TRBV28	TRBJ2-2
CASSDLVGDEQFF	TGTGCCAGCAGTGACCTGGTTGGGGATGAGCAGTTCTTC	-	13	-	TRBV2	TRBJ2-1
CASSAPLAGPTDTQYF	TGTGCCAGCAGCGCCCCTCTAGCGGGACCGACAGATACGCAGTATTTT	TRBD2	16	-	TRBV11-2	TRBJ2-3
CASSLMGAGTGELFF	TGTGCCAGCAGCCTAATGGGAGCGGGGACCGGGGAGCTGTTTTTT	TRBD2	15	few	TRBV7-3	TRBJ2-2
CAWSVRGGTDTQYF	TGTGCCTGGAGTGTACGGGGGGGAACAGATACGCAGTATTTT	TRBD2	14	-	TRBV30	TRBJ2-3
CASSIAEPYEQYF	TGTGCCAGCAGTATAGCGGAGCCGTACGAGCAGTACTTC	-	13	-	TRBV6-5	TRBJ2-7
CASSYSRERTDTQYF	TGTGCCAGCAGTTACTCGAGGGAGCGTACAGATACGCAGTATTTT	-	15	-	TRBV6-5	TRBJ2-3
CAWSVKRGGNTEAFF	TGTGCCTGGAGTGTAAAGAGGGGTGGGAACACTGAAGCTTTCTTT	-	15	-	TRBV30	TRBJ1-1
CASSITSGTYNEQFF	TGTGCCAGTAGTATAACTAGCGGGACCTACAATGAGCAGTTCTTC	TRBD2	15	-	TRBV19	TRBJ2-1
CASSISSGAYEQYF	TGTGCCAGTAGTATATCTAGCGGGGCCTACGAGCAGTACTTC	TRBD2	14	-	TRBV19	TRBJ2-7
CASSPEIETTAQHSAFF	TGTGCCAGCAGCCCAGAAATTGAGACAACGGCCCAACACTCAGCTTTCTTT	-	17	-	TRBV14	TRBJ1-1
CAWGESYEQYF	TGTGCCTGGGGGGAGTCCTACGAGCAGTACTTC	-	11	once	TRBV30	TRBJ2-7
CASNSGRDNEQFF	TGTGCCAGCAATAGCGGGAGGGACAATGAGCAGTTCTTC	TRBD2	13	-	TRBV2	TRBJ2-1
CASSQETGLNTEAFF	TGCGCCAGCAGCCAAGAAACAGGGCTCAACACTGAAGCTTTCTTT	-	15	-	TRBV4-1	TRBJ1-1
CSVERQTRYGYTF	TGCAGCGTTGAACGACAGACAAGATATGGCTACACCTTC	-	13	-	TRBV29-1	TRBJ1-2
CASSFGLNQPQHF	TGTGCCAGCAGTTTCGGCCTGAATCAGCCCCAGCATTTT	-	13	few	TRBV27	TRBJ1-5
CSVRGLDTQYF	TGCAGCGTCCGGGGGTTAGATACGCAGTATTTT	-	11	-	TRBV29-1	TRBJ2-3
CASSPRLAGGPGYEQYF	TGTGCCAGCAGCCCCCGACTAGCGGGAGGGCCGGGGTACGAGCAGTACTTC	TRBD2	17	once	TRBV7-9	TRBJ2-7
CASSLGRNQPQHF	TGTGCCAGCAGCCTCGGGCGCAATCAGCCCCAGCATTTT	-	13	-	TRBV7-2	TRBJ1-5
CASSYATPQETQYF	TGTGCCAGCAGTTACGCGACACCCCAAGAGACCCAGTACTTC	-	14	-	TRBV6-6	TRBJ2-5
CASRPYSGTSGRGPSYEQYF	TGTGCCAGCAGACCTTACTCCGGGACTAGCGGGAGAGGTCCCTCCTACGAGCAGTACTTC	TRBD2	20	once	TRBV11-3	TRBJ2-7
CASSRTSGNTGELFF	TGTGCCAGTAGCCGGACTAGCGGGAACACCGGGGAGCTGTTTTTT	TRBD2	15	once	TRBV19	TRBJ2-2
CASRRSGGTEAFF	TGTGCCAGTAGGCGCTCCGGGGGCACTGAAGCTTTCTTT	-	13	medium-sized	TRBV19	TRBJ1-1
CAWSPGQGPYEQYF	TGTGCCTGGAGTCCGGGACAGGGACCCTACGAGCAGTACTTC	TRBD1	14	-	TRBV30	TRBJ2-7
CASSPRARPSYTIYNEQFF	TGTGCCAGCAGCCCACGGGCTAGACCTAGCTATACTATCTACAATGAGCAGTTCTTC	-	19	once	TRBV11-3	TRBJ2-1
CASGDRSTDTQYF	TGCGCCAGCGGGGACAGGAGCACAGATACGCAGTATTTT	TRBD1	13	-	TRBV10-1	TRBJ2-3
CASSTGSLGSMNTEAFF	TGTGCCAGCAGCACCGGGTCCCTCGGATCGATGAACACTGAAGCTTTCTTT	-	17	-	TRBV5-6	TRBJ1-1
CASSPAGTTGAGANVLTF	TGCGCCAGCAGCCCAGCCGGGACCACAGGGGCTGGGGCCAACGTCCTGACTTTC	TRBD1	18	-	TRBV5-1	TRBJ2-6